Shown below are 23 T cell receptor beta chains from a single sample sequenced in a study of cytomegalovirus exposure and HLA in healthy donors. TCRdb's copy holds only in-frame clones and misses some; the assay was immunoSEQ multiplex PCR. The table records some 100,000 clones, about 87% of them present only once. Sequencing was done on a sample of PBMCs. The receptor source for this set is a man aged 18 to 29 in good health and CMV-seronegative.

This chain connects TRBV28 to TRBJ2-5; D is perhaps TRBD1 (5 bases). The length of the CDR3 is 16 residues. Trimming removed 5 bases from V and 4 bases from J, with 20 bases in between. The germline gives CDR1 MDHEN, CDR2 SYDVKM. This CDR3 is CASSPHVGARLETQYF. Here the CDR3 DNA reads TGTGCCAGCAGTCCCCACGTTGGGGCGAGGTTAGAGACCCAGTACTTC. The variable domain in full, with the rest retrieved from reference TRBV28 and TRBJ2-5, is DVKVTQSSRYLVKRTGEKVFLECVQDMDHENMFWYRQDPGLGLRLIYFSYDVKMKEKGDIPEGYSVSREKKERFSLILESASTNQTSMYLCASSPHVGARLETQYFGPGTRLLVL.

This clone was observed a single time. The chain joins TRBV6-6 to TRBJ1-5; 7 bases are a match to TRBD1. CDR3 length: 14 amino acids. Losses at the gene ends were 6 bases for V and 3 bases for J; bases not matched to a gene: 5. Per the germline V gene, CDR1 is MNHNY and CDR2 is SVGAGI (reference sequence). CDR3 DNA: TGTGCCAGCAGCTCGGACAGGCTCAATCAGCCCCAGCATTTT. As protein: CASSSDRLNQPQHF.

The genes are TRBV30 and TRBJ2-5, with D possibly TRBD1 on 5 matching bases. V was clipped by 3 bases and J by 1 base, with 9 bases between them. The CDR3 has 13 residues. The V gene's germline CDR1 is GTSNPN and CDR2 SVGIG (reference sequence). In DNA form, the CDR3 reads TGTGCCTGGAGGACAGACCGCCAAGAGACCCAGTACTTC. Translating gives CAWRTDRQETQYF.

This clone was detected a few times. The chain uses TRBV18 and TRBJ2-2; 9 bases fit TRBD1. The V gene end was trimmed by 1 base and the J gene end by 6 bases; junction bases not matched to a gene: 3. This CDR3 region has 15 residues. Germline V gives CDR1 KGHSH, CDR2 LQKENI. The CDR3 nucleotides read TGTGCCAGCTCACCACGGACAGGGGATCCCGGGGAGCTGTTTTTT. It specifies CASSPRTGDPGELFF.

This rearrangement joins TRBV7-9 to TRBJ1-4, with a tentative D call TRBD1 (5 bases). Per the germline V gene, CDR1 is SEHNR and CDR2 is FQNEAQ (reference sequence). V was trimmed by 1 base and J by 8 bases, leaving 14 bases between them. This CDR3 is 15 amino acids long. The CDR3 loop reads CASSLEGTRREKLFF. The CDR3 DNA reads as TGTGCCAGCAGCTTAGAGGGGACTAGGAGGGAAAAACTGTTTTTT.

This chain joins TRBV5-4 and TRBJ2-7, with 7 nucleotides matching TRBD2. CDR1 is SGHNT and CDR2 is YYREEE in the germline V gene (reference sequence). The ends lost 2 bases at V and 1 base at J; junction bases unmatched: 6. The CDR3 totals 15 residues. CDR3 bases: TGTGCCAGCAGCTTACTAAGCGGGACTTCCTACGAGCAGTACTTC. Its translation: CASSLLSGTSYEQYF. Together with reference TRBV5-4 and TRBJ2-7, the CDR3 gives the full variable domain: ETGVTQSPTHLIKTRGQQVTLRCSSQSGHNTVSWYQQALGQGPQFIFQYYREEENGRGNFPPRFSGLQFPNYSSELNVNALELDDSALYLCASSLLSGTSYEQYFGPGTRLTVT.

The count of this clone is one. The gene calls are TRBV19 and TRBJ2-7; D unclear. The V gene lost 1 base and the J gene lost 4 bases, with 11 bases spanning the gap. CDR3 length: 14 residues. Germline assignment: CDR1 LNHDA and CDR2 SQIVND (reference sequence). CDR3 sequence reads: CASSIGAGSYEQYF. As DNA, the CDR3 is TGTGCCAGTAGTATAGGGGCAGGTAGTTACGAGCAGTACTTC.

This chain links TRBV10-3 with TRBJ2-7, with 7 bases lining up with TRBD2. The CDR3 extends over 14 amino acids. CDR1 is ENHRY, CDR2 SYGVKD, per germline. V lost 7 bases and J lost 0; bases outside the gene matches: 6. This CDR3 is CAIKGVAGSYEQYF. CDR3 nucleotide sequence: TGTGCCATCAAAGGGGTAGCGGGCTCCTACGAGCAGTACTTC.

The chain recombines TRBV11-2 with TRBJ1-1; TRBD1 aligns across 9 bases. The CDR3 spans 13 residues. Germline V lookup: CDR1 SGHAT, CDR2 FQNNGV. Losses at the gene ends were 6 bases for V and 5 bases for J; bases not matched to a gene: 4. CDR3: CASRNRGLTEAFF. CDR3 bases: TGTGCCAGCAGAAACAGGGGGCTAACTGAAGCTTTCTTT.

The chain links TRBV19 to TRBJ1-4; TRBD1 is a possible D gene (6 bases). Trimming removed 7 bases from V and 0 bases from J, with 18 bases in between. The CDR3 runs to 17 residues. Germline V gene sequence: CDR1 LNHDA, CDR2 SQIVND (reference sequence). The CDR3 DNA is TGTGCCAGTACCAATAGGGGGGGAAAAGCAACTAATGAAAAACTGTTTTTT. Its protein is CASTNRGGKATNEKLFF. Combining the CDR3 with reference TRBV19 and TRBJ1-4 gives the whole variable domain DGGITQSPKYLFRKEGQNVTLSCEQNLNHDAMYWYRQDPGQGLRLIYYSQIVNDFQKGDIAEGYSVSREKKESFPLTVTSAQKNPTAFYLCASTNRGGKATNEKLFFGSGTQLSVL.

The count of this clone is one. The CDR3 nucleotides read TGTGCCAGCAGTTTTGGACAGCTCTCCTACGAGCAGTACTTC. Translating gives CASSFGQLSYEQYF. This chain joins TRBV28 and TRBJ2-7; possibly TRBD1 for D (6 bases). V lost 3 bases to trimming and J lost 0 bases, with 9 bases between them. Germline V CDR1 and CDR2: MDHEN, SYDVKM. This CDR3 spans 14 amino acids. Full variable domain (missing parts from reference TRBV28 and TRBJ2-7): DVKVTQSSRYLVKRTGEKVFLECVQDMDHENMFWYRQDPGLGLRLIYFSYDVKMKEKGDIPEGYSVSREKKERFSLILESASTNQTSMYLCASSFGQLSYEQYFGPGTRLTVT.

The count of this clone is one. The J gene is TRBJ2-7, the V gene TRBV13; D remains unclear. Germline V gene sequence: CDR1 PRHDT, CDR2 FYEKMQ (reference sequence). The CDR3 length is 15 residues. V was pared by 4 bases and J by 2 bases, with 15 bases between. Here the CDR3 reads CASSSSAERPYEQYF. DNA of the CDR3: TGTGCCAGCAGCTCCTCTGCGGAAAGACCCTACGAGCAGTACTTC.

The CDR3 nucleotides read TGTGCCAGCAGGGGCCTTAGCTCCTACGAGCAGTACTTC. This translates into CASRGLSSYEQYF. This chain connects TRBV2 to TRBJ2-7; D is unclear. Trimming took 6 bases from V and 0 from J, leaving 9 bases between them. The CDR3 consists of 13 residues. The V gene's germline CDR1 is SNHLY and CDR2 FYNNEI.

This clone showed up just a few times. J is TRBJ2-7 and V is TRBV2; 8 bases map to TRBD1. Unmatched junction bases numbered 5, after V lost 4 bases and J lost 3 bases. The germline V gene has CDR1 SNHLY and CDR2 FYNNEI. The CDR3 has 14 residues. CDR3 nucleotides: TGTGCCAGCAGTGTGAGGACAGGGAACTACGAGCAGTACTTC. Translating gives CASSVRTGNYEQYF.

The CDR3 is CASSPGETATNEKLFF. For the CDR3, the DNA is TGTGCCAGCAGCCCGGGGGAGACAGCAACTAATGAAAAACTGTTTTTT. The chain couples TRBV9 to TRBJ1-4; possible D gene TRBD1, 5 bases. The CDR3 has 16 residues. Trimming took 4 bases from V and 0 from J, leaving 13 bases between them. Germline V gives CDR1 SGDLS, CDR2 YYNGEE.

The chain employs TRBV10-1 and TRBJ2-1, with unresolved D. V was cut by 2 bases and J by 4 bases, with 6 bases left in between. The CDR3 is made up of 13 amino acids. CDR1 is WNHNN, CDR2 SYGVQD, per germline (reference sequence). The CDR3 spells CASSETRYNEQFF. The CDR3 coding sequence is TGCGCCAGCAGTGAGACACGATACAATGAGCAGTTCTTC.

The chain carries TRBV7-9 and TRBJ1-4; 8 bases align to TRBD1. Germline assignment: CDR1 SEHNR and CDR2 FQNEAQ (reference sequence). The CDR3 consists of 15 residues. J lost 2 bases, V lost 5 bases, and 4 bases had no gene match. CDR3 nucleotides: TGTGCCAGCAGCGGAACAGGGGGGACTAATGAAAAACTGTTTTTT. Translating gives CASSGTGGTNEKLFF.

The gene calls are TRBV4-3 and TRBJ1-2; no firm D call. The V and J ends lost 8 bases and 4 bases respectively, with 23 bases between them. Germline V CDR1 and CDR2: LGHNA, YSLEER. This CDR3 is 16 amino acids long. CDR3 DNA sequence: TGCGCCAGCCACGAAGAGGCCGGCGCAGCCGTCTATGGCTACACCTTC. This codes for CASHEEAGAAVYGYTF.

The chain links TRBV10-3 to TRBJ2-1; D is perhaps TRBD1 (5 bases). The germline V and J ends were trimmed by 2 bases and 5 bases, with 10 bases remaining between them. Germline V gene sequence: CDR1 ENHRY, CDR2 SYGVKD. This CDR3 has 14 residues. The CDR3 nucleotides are TGTGCCATCAGTGAGAGGCAGGGCGACAATGAGCAGTTCTTC. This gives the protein CAISERQGDNEQFF.

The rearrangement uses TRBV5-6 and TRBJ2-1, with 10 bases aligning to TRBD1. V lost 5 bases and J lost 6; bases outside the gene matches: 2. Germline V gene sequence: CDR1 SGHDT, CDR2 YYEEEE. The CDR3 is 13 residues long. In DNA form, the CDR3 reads TGTGCCAGCAGGGGGACAGGGGCCAATGAGCAGTTCTTC. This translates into CASRGTGANEQFF.

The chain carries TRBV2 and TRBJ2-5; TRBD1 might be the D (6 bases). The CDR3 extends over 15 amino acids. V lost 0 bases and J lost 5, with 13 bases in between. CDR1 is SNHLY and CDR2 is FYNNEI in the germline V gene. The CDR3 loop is CASSEARQEMETQYF. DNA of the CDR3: TGTGCCAGCAGTGAAGCAAGACAGGAAATGGAGACCCAGTACTTC.

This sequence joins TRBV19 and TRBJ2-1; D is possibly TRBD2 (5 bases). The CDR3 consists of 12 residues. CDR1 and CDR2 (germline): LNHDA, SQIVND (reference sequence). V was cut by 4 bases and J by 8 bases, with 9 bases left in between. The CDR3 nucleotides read TGTGCCAGTAGTACCGGGATTCATGAGCAGTTCTTC. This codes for CASSTGIHEQFF.

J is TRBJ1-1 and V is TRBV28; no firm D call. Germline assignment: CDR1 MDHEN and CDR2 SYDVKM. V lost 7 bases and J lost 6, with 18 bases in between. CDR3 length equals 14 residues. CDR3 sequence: CASMVYPGVPEAFF. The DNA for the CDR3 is TGTGCCAGCATGGTTTACCCCGGGGTCCCTGAAGCTTTCTTT.